This passage covers 26 T cell receptor beta chains from one sample sequenced in a study of CD8+ T cells in alopecia areata. The sample's treatment: oral pan-JAK inhibitor, 5-10 mg twice daily. cDNA reverse transcribed from extracted RNA served as the sequencing template. Produced via immunoSEQ multiplex PCR; TCRdb's table is partial and in-frame only. The sample carries approximately 180,000 clones, less than 70% recorded once. The sequencing here drew on CD4+ T cells sorted from blood, taken around week 47, from a patient treated with tofacitinib. These receptors were obtained from a human donor with alopecia areata.

This clone was detected once. The chain combines TRBV20-1 with TRBJ2-1; D perhaps matches TRBD2 (5 bases). Trimming shortened V by 6 bases and J by 4 bases, and 7 bases separated the two germline ends. This CDR3 has 11 residues. Germline lookup yields CDR1 DFQATT and CDR2 SNEGSKA (reference sequence). CDR3 sequence reads: CSAGDYNEQFF. In DNA form, the CDR3 reads TGCAGTGCCGGGGATTACAATGAGCAGTTCTTC.

The DNA for the CDR3 is TGTGCCAGCAGTGCGCAGGCCGGAGGTGCTCAGCCCCAGCATTTT. Its protein is CASSAQAGGAQPQHF. The chain employs TRBV2 and TRBJ1-5; no clear D gene. V was pared by 4 bases and J by 6 bases, with 16 bases between. CDR3 length equals 15 residues. CDR1 SNHLY and CDR2 FYNNEI come from the germline V gene.

This chain links TRBV7-2 with TRBJ1-1; D gene ambiguous. The CDR3 length is 15 residues. Germline CDR1 SGHTA, CDR2 FQGNSA. The V end lost 5 bases, the J end lost 1 base, and 14 bases lay between the germline ends. The CDR3: CASSVSTQRNTEAFF. The CDR3 nucleotides read TGTGCCAGCAGCGTCAGTACCCAAAGGAACACTGAAGCTTTCTTT. Drawing the rest from reference TRBV7-2 and TRBJ1-1, the complete variable domain is GAGVSQSPSNKVTEKGKDVELRCDPISGHTALYWYRQSLGQGLEFLIYFQGNSAPDKSGLPSDRFSAERTGGSVSTLTIQRTQQEDSAVYLCASSVSTQRNTEAFFGQGTRLTVV.

The J gene is TRBJ1-1, the V gene TRBV7-2; D call uncertain. Germline loops: CDR1 SGHTA, CDR2 FQGNSA. CDR3 length: 13 residues. Between the trimmed V and J ends, which lost 6 bases and 1 base, there was a span of 9 bases. The CDR3 nucleotides are TGTGCCAGCAGTGTGGTTGGGAACACTGAAGCTTTCTTT. Protein: CASSVVGNTEAFF.

The CDR3 is CASSGKTRNIQYF. CDR3 in DNA: TGTGCCAGCAGTGGGAAGACTAGGAACATTCAGTACTTC. The chain links TRBV2 to TRBJ2-4; tentative D call: TRBD2 (6 bases). Trimming shortened V by 4 bases and J by 7 bases, and 11 bases separated the two germline ends. The CDR3 spans 13 residues. Germline V gene lookup returns CDR1 SNHLY and CDR2 FYNNEI.

The chain combines TRBV5-1 with TRBJ1-6, with 7 bases fitting TRBD1. The trim removed 1 base at V and 3 bases at J, leaving 10 bases unmatched. Germline V gives CDR1 SGHRS, CDR2 YFSETQ. This CDR3 comprises 18 residues. CDR3 in amino acids: CASSLRGARDSYNSPLHF. The CDR3 nucleotides are TGCGCCAGCAGCTTGCGGGGAGCGAGGGACAGCTATAATTCACCCCTCCACTTT.

The chain uses TRBV29-1 and TRBJ1-2; a weak D match, TRBD1 (5 bases). Germline CDR1 reads SQVTM; CDR2 reads ANQGSEA. Deletions cut 7 bases from V and 8 bases from J, with 17 bases between. The CDR3 length is 12 residues. CDR3 nucleotides: TGCAGCGCAATGGGACTCTGGGGAGGCTACACCTTC. Encoded protein: CSAMGLWGGYTF.

Notes on this clone: Other nucleotide sequences in the sample specify the same CDR3. The V call is TRBV29-1, the J call TRBJ1-1; D is undetermined. V gave up 1 base and J gave up 5 bases, with 8 bases separating them. Germline lookup yields CDR1 SQVTM and CDR2 ANQGSEA. The CDR3 contains 12 residues. The CDR3 region has the DNA TGCAGCGTTGAAGGCGGCGGGACTGAAGCTTTCTTT. Protein product: CSVEGGGTEAFF.

The chain has TRBV2 and TRBJ1-3; D call uncertain. Trimming stripped 1 base from V and 3 bases from J, with 4 bases between. Per germline, CDR1 SNHLY and CDR2 FYNNEI. CDR3 size: 13 residues. CDR3 in amino acids: CASSEEGGNTIYF. The CDR3 bases are TGTGCCAGCAGTGAAGAAGGTGGAAACACCATATATTTT.

This clone appeared a single time. The chain is built from TRBV5-4 and TRBJ2-7, with a possible D match to TRBD2 (8 bases). V lost 5 bases to trimming and J lost 4 bases, with 19 bases between them. The CDR3 is made up of 15 amino acids. The germline gives CDR1 SGHNT, CDR2 YYREEE (reference sequence). CDR3 loop: CASRGRGPSGYEQYF. CDR3 DNA: TGTGCCAGCAGGGGGAGGGGGCCTAGCGGGTACGAGCAGTACTTC.

Only a few counts were recorded for this clone. The chain is built from TRBV29-1 and TRBJ1-5; D gene unclear. The germline V gene encodes CDR1 SQVTM and CDR2 ANQGSEA. There are 14 residues in the CDR3. Trimming took 6 bases from V and 0 from J, leaving 12 bases between them. Here the CDR3 reads CSVASGNSNQPQHF. In DNA form, the CDR3 reads TGCAGCGTCGCGTCGGGTAATAGCAATCAGCCCCAGCATTTT. Full variable domain (remainder filled in from reference TRBV29-1 and TRBJ1-5): SAVISQKPSRDICQRGTSLTIQCQVDSQVTMMFWYRQQPGQSLTLIATANQGSEATYESGFVIDKFPISRPNLTFSTLTVSNMSPEDSSIYLCSVASGNSNQPQHFGDGTRLSIL.

The chain joins TRBV30 to TRBJ1-6; D uncertain. Germline V gives CDR1 GTSNPN, CDR2 SVGIG (reference sequence). The CDR3 totals 11 residues. The V and J ends lost 3 bases and 14 bases respectively, with 11 bases between them. CDR3 DNA sequence: TGTGCCTGGAGCGCGGACGTTGCCCTCCACTTT. It specifies CAWSADVALHF.

The chain uses TRBV29-1 and TRBJ2-1, with D maybe TRBD1 (5 bases). The length of the CDR3 is 14 residues. CDR1 is SQVTM and CDR2 is ANQGSEA in the germline V gene. Trimming took 4 bases from V and 6 from J, leaving 16 bases between them. In DNA, the CDR3 is TGCAGCGTTGGGGGCATTGGGTGGAGCAATGAGCAGTTCTTC. The encoded protein is CSVGGIGWSNEQFF.

This clone was recorded a few times. V usage is TRBV2 and J usage is TRBJ1-2; D is uncertain. The V end lost 3 bases, the J end lost 4 bases, and 12 bases lay between the germline ends. Germline lookup yields CDR1 SNHLY and CDR2 FYNNEI. CDR3 size: 14 residues. CDR3 in amino acids: CASSDPGRAYGYTF. In DNA, the CDR3 is TGTGCCAGCAGTGACCCGGGTAGGGCCTATGGCTACACCTTC.

V usage is TRBV6-6 and J usage is TRBJ2-3; D may be TRBD1 or TRBD2 (5 bases each). Trimming removed 5 bases at V and 2 bases at J, with 14 bases between. In germline, CDR1 is MNHNY, CDR2 SVGAGI (reference sequence). The CDR3 covers 15 residues. CDR3 in amino acids: CASSPGPDATDTQYF. Written as DNA, the CDR3 is TGTGCCAGCAGTCCGGGACCAGACGCCACAGATACGCAGTATTTT.

The chain is built from TRBV5-1 and TRBJ2-7, with 7 bases fitting TRBD1. Germline values: CDR1 SGHRS, CDR2 YFSETQ. V shed 4 bases and J 3 bases; nucleotides not matched to a gene: 7. The CDR3 loop spans 14 amino acids. In DNA, the CDR3 is TGCGCCAGCAGCACTCCGGGACAGTTCTACGAGCAGTACTTC. This sequence encodes CASSTPGQFYEQYF.

This clone was seen a handful of times. The V call is TRBV29-1, the J call TRBJ2-7; 7 bases are a match to TRBD1. The germline CDR1 and CDR2 sequences are SQVTM and ANQGSEA. This CDR3 contains 12 residues. J was trimmed by 3 bases and V by 7 bases; bases with no gene match: 6. The DNA of the CDR3 is TGCAGCGCGCGGGCAGGGGGCTACGAGCAGTACTTC. Amino acid sequence: CSARAGGYEQYF.

This chain connects TRBV11-2 to TRBJ2-6; no clear D. Trimming took 4 bases from V and 2 from J, leaving 18 bases between them. This CDR3 comprises 18 residues. The germline V gene has CDR1 SGHAT and CDR2 FQNNGV. CDR3 nucleotides: TGTGCCAGCAGCTCCATGTCTGGCTCTAGGGCTGGGGCCAACGTCCTGACTTTC. Residues: CASSSMSGSRAGANVLTF.

The chain employs TRBV29-1 and TRBJ2-2; 8 bases are shared with TRBD1. The CDR3 spans 13 residues. V lost 7 bases, J lost 4 bases, and 5 bases stayed unmatched. In germline, CDR1 is SQVTM, CDR2 ANQGSEA. The DNA for the CDR3 is TGCAGCGCGGTCAGGGGGCCCACCGGGGAGCTGTTTTTT. Translating it yields CSAVRGPTGELFF.

The V gene is TRBV30, the J gene TRBJ1-1; 7 nucleotides line up with TRBD1. This CDR3 is 17 amino acids long. Trimming cost V 2 bases and J 5 bases; bases outside gene matches: 17. Looked up from germline, CDR1 is GTSNPN and CDR2 is SVGIG (reference sequence). The CDR3 DNA reads as TGTGCCTGGAGTCTATTACTGGCAGGGGGAGGTAAGACTGAAGCTTTCTTT. This encodes CAWSLLLAGGGKTEAFF. The entire variable domain, with the rest obtained from reference TRBV30 and TRBJ1-1, is as follows: SQTIHQWPATLVQPVGSPLSLECTVEGTSNPNLYWYRQAAGRGLQLLFYSVGIGQISSEVPQNLSASRPQDRQFILSSKKLLLSDSGFYLCAWSLLLAGGGKTEAFFGQGTRLTVV.

In its sample, this clone was seen a few times. CDR3 loop: CASSYSRDTQYF. CDR3 coding DNA: TGTGCCAGCAGCTACAGTCGAGATACGCAGTATTTT. This chain connects TRBV7-2 to TRBJ2-3; D not certain. CDR3 length: 12 amino acids. CDR1 SGHTA and CDR2 FQGNSA come from the germline V gene. V lost 4 bases and J 5 bases, leaving 7 bases between the germline ends. The variable domain in full, with the rest retrieved from reference TRBV7-2 and TRBJ2-3, is GAGVSQSPSNKVTEKGKDVELRCDPISGHTALYWYRQSLGQGLEFLIYFQGNSAPDKSGLPSDRFSAERTGGSVSTLTIQRTQQEDSAVYLCASSYSRDTQYFGPGTRLTVL.

The rearrangement links TRBV7-2 to TRBJ2-1; D ambiguous. In germline, CDR1 is SGHTA, CDR2 FQGNSA. There are 12 residues in the CDR3. The V and J ends lost 1 base and 8 bases respectively, with 6 bases between them. This CDR3 reads CASSLGWYEQFF. In DNA, the CDR3 is TGTGCCAGCAGCTTAGGGTGGTATGAGCAGTTCTTC.

This clone was counted once. The DNA for the CDR3 is TGCGCCAGCAGCCTAGGGCCGGGGCAGGGCTACGAGCAGTACTTC. Its translation: CASSLGPGQGYEQYF. The gene calls are TRBV4-3 and TRBJ2-7, with D perhaps matching TRBD1 or TRBD2 (5 bases each). Germline loops: CDR1 LGHNA, CDR2 YSLEER. The CDR3 covers 15 residues. The V end lost 4 bases, the J end lost 3 bases, and 16 bases lay between the germline ends.

Notes on this clone: This may arise from a read error, as a much more abundant clone is one base away. The gene calls are TRBV7-2 and TRBJ2-1, with TRBD1 matching over 9 bases. With V trimmed by 4 bases and J by 5 bases, 3 bases remained unmatched. This CDR3 comprises 14 residues. The germline gives CDR1 SGHTA, CDR2 FQGNSA. As DNA, the CDR3 is TGTGCCAGCAGCTCGGGACAGGGAGACAATGAGCAGTTCTTC. Amino acid sequence: CASSSGQGDNEQFF.

The V gene is TRBV5-1, the J gene TRBJ1-2, with D perhaps TRBD1 (5 bases). CDR3 length: 13 residues. The germline gives CDR1 SGHRS, CDR2 YFSETQ. Trimming shortened V by 0 bases and J by 6 bases, and 9 bases separated the two germline ends. The CDR3 spells CASSLARGDGYTF. CDR3 bases: TGCGCCAGCAGCTTGGCACGGGGGGATGGCTACACCTTC. Based on the CDR3 plus reference TRBV5-1 and TRBJ1-2, the full variable domain is KAGVTQTPRYLIKTRGQQVTLSCSPISGHRSVSWYQQTPGQGLQFLFEYFSETQRNKGNFPGRFSGRQFSNSRSEMNVSTLELGDSALYLCASSLARGDGYTFGSGTRLTVV.

This clone came up a few times. V gene TRBV5-1 combines with J gene TRBJ2-1, with D hard to call. The CDR3 length is 13 residues. With 0 bases removed from V and 8 bases from J, the gap between germline ends came to 9 bases. CDR1 is SGHRS and CDR2 is YFSETQ in the germline V gene. The CDR3: CASSLVGSHEQFF. The CDR3 coding sequence is TGCGCCAGCAGCTTGGTGGGTTCCCATGAGCAGTTCTTC. Variable domain in full (rest from reference TRBV5-1 and TRBJ2-1): KAGVTQTPRYLIKTRGQQVTLSCSPISGHRSVSWYQQTPGQGLQFLFEYFSETQRNKGNFPGRFSGRQFSNSRSEMNVSTLELGDSALYLCASSLVGSHEQFFGPGTRLTVL.